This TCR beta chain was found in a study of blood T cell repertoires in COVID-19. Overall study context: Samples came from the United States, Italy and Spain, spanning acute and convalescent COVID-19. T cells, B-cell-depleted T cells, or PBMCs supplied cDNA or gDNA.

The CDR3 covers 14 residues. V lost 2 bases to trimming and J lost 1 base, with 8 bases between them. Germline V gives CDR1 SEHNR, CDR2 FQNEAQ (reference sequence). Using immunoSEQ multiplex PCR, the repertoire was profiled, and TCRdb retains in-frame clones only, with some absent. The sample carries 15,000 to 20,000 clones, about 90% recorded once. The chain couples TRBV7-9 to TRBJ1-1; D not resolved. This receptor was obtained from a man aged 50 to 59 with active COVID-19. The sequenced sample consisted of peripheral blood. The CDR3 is CASSLSTENTEAFF. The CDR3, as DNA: TGTGCCAGCAGCTTAAGTACAGAGAACACTGAAGCTTTCTTT.